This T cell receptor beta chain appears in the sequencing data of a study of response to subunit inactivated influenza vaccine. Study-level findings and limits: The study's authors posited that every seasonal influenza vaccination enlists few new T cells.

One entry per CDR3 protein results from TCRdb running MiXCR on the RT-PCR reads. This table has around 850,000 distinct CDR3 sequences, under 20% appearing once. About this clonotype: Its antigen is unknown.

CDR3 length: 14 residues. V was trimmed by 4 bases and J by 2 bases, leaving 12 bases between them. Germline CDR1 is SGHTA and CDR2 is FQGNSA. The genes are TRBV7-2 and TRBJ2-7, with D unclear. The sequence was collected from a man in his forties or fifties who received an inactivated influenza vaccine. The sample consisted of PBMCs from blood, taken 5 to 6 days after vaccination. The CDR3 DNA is TGTGCCAGCAGCTCCGCCTTCGGAACCTACGAGCAGTACTTC. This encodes CASSSAFGTYEQYF.